The 2 T cell receptor beta chains below all came from one sample that was sequenced in a study of tumor-infiltrating lymphocytes in primary liver carcinoma. Reverse transcription of about 500 ng total RNA with a constant-region primer produced TCR beta cDNA. Nested multiplex PCR, run for three rounds with slightly modified ARM-PCR, yielded TCR beta libraries. The study ran its first two PCR rounds for roughly 11 cycles each, using TRBV1-TRBV30 forward primers and a C-beta reverse primer. TCRdb re-derived calls from the multiplex PCR reads in MiXCR, one entry per CDR3 protein. The profile shows approximately 320,000 distinct CDR3 sequences, approximately 58% of them singletons. The blood RNA (from unsorted whole blood) was obtained, and germline DNA was also extracted. Sequencing was carried out using peripheral blood. The origin of the receptors is a woman in her thirties with primary liver carcinoma and hepatitis B virus infection.

This clonotype was detected a few times. V usage is TRBV4-1 and J usage is TRBJ2-1; the match to TRBD1 covers 9 bases. The J segment lost 7 bases and the V segment lost 3 bases, leaving 7 bases of the junction unmatched. Germline V gene lookup returns CDR1 MGHRA and CDR2 YSYEKL. The CDR3 is 15 residues long. The CDR3 nucleotides read TGCGCCAGCAGCCAGGGCGGGACAGGGAGGAATGAGCAGTTCTTC. Its translation: CASSQGGTGRNEQFF.

The table lists this clonotype with a few counts. The chain couples TRBV12-5 to TRBJ1-2, with D unresolved. Germline-derived CDR1 and CDR2 are LGHNT and FRNRAP. The CDR3 has 13 amino acids. V was clipped by 1 base and J by 2 bases, with 5 bases between them. The CDR3 DNA follows: TGTGCTAGTGGTTTGGAGATAAACTATGGCTACACCTTC. It codes for CASGLEINYGYTF.